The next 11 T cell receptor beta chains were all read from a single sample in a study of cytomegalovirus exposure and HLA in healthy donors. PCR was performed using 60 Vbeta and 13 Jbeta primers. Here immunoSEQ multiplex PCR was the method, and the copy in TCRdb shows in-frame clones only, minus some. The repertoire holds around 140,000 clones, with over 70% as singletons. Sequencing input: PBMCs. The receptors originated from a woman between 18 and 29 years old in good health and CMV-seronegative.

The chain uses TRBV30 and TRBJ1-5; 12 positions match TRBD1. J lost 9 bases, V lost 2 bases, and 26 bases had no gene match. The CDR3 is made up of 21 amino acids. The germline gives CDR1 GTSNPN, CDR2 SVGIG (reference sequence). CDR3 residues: CAWSPPPIPRRDRGPRMPQHF. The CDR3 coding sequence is TGTGCCTGGAGTCCGCCGCCTATTCCAAGACGGGACAGGGGGCCCCGTATGCCCCAGCATTTT. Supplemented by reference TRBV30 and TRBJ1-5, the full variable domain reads SQTIHQWPATLVQPVGSPLSLECTVEGTSNPNLYWYRQAAGRGLQLLFYSVGIGQISSEVPQNLSASRPQDRQFILSSKKLLLSDSGFYLCAWSPPPIPRRDRGPRMPQHFGDGTRLSIL.

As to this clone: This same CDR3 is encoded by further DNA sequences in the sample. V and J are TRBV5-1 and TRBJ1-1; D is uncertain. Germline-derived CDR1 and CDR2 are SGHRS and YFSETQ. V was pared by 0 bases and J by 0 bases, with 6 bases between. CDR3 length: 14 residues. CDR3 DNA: TGCGCCAGCAGCTTGGCGGGAATGAACACTGAAGCTTTCTTT. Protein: CASSLAGMNTEAFF.

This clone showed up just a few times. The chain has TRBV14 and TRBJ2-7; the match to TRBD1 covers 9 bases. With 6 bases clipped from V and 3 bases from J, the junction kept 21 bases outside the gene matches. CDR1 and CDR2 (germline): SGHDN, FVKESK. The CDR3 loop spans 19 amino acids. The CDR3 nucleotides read TGTGCCAGCAGTCCAACCCCCCGGGACAGGGCGGCGGGGAGCTACGAGCAGTACTTC. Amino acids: CASSPTPRDRAAGSYEQYF. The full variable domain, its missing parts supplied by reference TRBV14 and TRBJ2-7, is EAGVTQFPSHSVIEKGQTVTLRCDPISGHDNLYWYRRVMGKEIKFLLHFVKESKQDESGMPNNRFLAERTGGTYSTLKVQPAELEDSGVYFCASSPTPRDRAAGSYEQYFGPGTRLTVT.

The CDR3 nucleotides are TGTGCCAGTTGGTGGGGAGCTGGCTACACCTTC. Translating gives CASWWGAGYTF. The chain recombines TRBV19 with TRBJ1-2; D remains ambiguous. The CDR3 length is 11 residues. CDR1 is LNHDA and CDR2 is SQIVND in the germline V gene (reference sequence). V was pared by 8 bases and J by 7 bases, with 11 bases between.

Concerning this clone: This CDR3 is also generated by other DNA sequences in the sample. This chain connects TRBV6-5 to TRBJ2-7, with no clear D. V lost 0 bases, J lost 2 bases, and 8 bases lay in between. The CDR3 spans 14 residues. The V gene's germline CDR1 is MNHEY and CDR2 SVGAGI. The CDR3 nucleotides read TGTGCCAGCAGTTACTCGGGCGCGACCTACGAGCAGTACTTC. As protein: CASSYSGATYEQYF.

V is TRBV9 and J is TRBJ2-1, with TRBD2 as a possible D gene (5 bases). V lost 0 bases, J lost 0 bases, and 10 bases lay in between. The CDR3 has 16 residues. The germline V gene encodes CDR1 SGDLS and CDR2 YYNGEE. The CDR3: CASSVDPTSSYNEQFF. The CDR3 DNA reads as TGTGCCAGCAGCGTAGATCCCACTAGCTCCTACAATGAGCAGTTCTTC. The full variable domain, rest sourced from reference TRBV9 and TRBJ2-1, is DSGVTQTPKHLITATGQRVTLRCSPRSGDLSVYWYQQSLDQGLQFLIQYYNGEERAKGNILERFSAQQFPDLHSELNLSSLELGDSALYFCASSVDPTSSYNEQFFGPGTRLTVL.

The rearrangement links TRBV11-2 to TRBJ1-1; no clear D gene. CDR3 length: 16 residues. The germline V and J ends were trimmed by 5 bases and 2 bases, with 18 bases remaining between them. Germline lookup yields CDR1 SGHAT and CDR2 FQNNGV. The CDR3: CASSLHFEAPNTEAFF. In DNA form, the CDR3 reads TGTGCCAGCAGCCTACACTTTGAGGCACCTAACACTGAAGCTTTCTTT. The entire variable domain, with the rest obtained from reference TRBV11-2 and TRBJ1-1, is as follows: EAGVAQSPRYKIIEKRQSVAFWCNPISGHATLYWYQQILGQGPKLLIQFQNNGVVDDSQLPKDRFSAERLKGVDSTLKIQPAKLEDSAVYLCASSLHFEAPNTEAFFGQGTRLTVV.

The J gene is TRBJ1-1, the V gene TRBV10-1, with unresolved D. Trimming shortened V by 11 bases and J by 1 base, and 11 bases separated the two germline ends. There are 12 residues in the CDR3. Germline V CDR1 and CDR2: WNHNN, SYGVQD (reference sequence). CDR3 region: CACSRQNTEAFF. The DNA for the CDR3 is TGCGCCTGCTCCCGACAGAACACTGAAGCTTTCTTT.

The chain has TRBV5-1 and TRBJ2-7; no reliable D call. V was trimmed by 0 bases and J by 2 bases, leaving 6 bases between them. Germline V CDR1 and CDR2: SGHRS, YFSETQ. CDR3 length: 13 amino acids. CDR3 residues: CASSLAATYEQYF. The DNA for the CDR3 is TGCGCCAGCAGCTTGGCCGCTACCTACGAGCAGTACTTC.

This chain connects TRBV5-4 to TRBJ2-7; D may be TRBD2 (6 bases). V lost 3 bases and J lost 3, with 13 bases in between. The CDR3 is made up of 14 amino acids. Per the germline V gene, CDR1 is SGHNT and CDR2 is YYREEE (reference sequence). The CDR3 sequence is CASSSRRGGYEQYF. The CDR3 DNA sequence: TGTGCCAGCAGCTCCCGTCGGGGAGGCTACGAGCAGTACTTC. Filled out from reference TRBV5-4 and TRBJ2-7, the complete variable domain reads ETGVTQSPTHLIKTRGQQVTLRCSSQSGHNTVSWYQQALGQGPQFIFQYYREEENGRGNFPPRFSGLQFPNYSSELNVNALELDDSALYLCASSSRRGGYEQYFGPGTRLTVT.

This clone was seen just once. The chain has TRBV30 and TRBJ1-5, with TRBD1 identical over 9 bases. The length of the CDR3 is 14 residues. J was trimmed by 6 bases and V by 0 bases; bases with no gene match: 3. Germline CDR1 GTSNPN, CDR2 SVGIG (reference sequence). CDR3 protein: CAWSVHRGRQPQHF. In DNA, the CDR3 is TGTGCCTGGAGTGTACACAGGGGGCGTCAGCCCCAGCATTTT.